The 13 T cell receptor beta chains below were found in one sample sequenced in a study of blood T cell repertoires in COVID-19 (dated by TCRdb to about 2020). The method behind the library was the immunoSEQ multiplex PCR assay. Here the immuneACCESS table is served through TCRdb, limited to in-frame sequences with V and J called. Missing clones are a known gap in these copies; in checked studies unresolved V genes cover under half, and the rest lacks a known reason. Within this sample are 350,000 or so clones, with around nine tenths of them counted one time only. The biggest ten clones account for 1% of the sample. Sequenced material: PBMCs or T cells enriched from blood (not recorded which). These receptors were collected from a woman aged 25 to 39 who had been exposed to COVID-19.

J is TRBJ2-3 and V is TRBV28, with 9 bases lining up with TRBD2. This CDR3 region has 16 residues. Looked up from germline, CDR1 is MDHEN and CDR2 is SYDVKM. The J segment lost 2 bases and the V segment lost 7 bases, leaving 10 bases of the junction unmatched. The CDR3 region is CASMGGREIYTDTQYF. CDR3 coding DNA: TGTGCCAGCATGGGCGGGAGGGAAATATACACAGATACGCAGTATTTT.

In this sample, this clone turned up a few times. V usage is TRBV2 and J usage is TRBJ1-5, with D possibly TRBD1 on 6 matching bases. Between the trimmed V and J ends, which lost 8 bases and 0 bases, there was a span of 14 bases. CDR1 and CDR2 (germline): SNHLY, FYNNEI. The length of the CDR3 is 15 residues. The CDR3 DNA reads TGTGCCAGCGAACGGACAGAGTATAGCAATCAGCCCCAGCATTTT. It specifies CASERTEYSNQPQHF.

The chain is built from TRBV19 and TRBJ2-6; no firm D call. This CDR3 has 13 amino acids. Germline CDR1 is LNHDA and CDR2 is SQIVND (reference sequence). V was shortened by 6 bases and J by 2 bases, with 5 bases between the two germline ends. The CDR3 sequence is CASSGPGANVLTF. The CDR3, as DNA: TGTGCCAGTAGCGGTCCTGGGGCCAACGTCCTGACTTTC.

The chain has TRBV6-5 and TRBJ1-1; possibly TRBD1 for D (5 bases). The ends were cut back, 2 bases at V and 1 base at J, with 11 bases in the middle. The germline V gene encodes CDR1 MNHEY and CDR2 SVGAGI. This CDR3 contains 15 residues. The CDR3: CASSYQGGWNTEAFF. The DNA for the CDR3 is TGTGCCAGCAGTTACCAGGGAGGGTGGAACACTGAAGCTTTCTTT.

The chain links TRBV7-2 to TRBJ2-1; no definite D call. The germline V and J ends were trimmed by 3 bases and 6 bases, with 3 bases remaining between them. There are 11 residues in the CDR3. Germline V gives CDR1 SGHTA, CDR2 FQGNSA. The CDR3 DNA reads as TGTGCCAGCAGCTTTAGCAATGAGCAGTTCTTC. It yields the protein CASSFSNEQFF.

The chain carries TRBV5-1 and TRBJ1-4; 7 bases are shared with TRBD1. The germline gives CDR1 SGHRS, CDR2 YFSETQ. J gave up 3 bases and V 5 bases, and 7 bases lay outside the gene matches. This CDR3 is 15 amino acids long. Written as DNA, the CDR3 is TGCGCCAGCAGTTACACAGGGGCCGCTAATGAAAAACTGTTTTTT. Translation: CASSYTGAANEKLFF. Based on the CDR3 plus reference TRBV5-1 and TRBJ1-4, the full variable domain is KAGVTQTPRYLIKTRGQQVTLSCSPISGHRSVSWYQQTPGQGLQFLFEYFSETQRNKGNFPGRFSGRQFSNSRSEMNVSTLELGDSALYLCASSYTGAANEKLFFGSGTQLSVL.

The chain combines TRBV28 with TRBJ1-2; D ambiguous. Germline lookup yields CDR1 MDHEN and CDR2 SYDVKM. Deletions cut 8 bases from V and 8 bases from J, with 18 bases between. The CDR3 is 13 amino acids. Written as DNA, the CDR3 is TGTGCCAGCGGGGTCTCGACGGGATGGGGCTACACCTTC. Its translation: CASGVSTGWGYTF.

This chain joins TRBV5-1 and TRBJ1-4; 10 bases are shared with TRBD1. Per the germline V gene, CDR1 is SGHRS and CDR2 is YFSETQ. V lost 0 bases and J lost 7; bases outside the gene matches: 6. The CDR3 totals 16 residues. For the CDR3, the DNA is TGCGCCAGCAGCTTGGGACAGGGGGCAGTTGGTGAAAAACTGTTTTTT. This gives the protein CASSLGQGAVGEKLFF.

The chain combines TRBV3-1 (or the pseudogene TRBV3-2) with TRBJ2-3; 12 bases align to TRBD1. The junction had 9 bases not matched to a gene; V was cut back by 1 base and J by 7 bases. The CDR3 totals 17 residues. Germline-derived CDR1 and CDR2 are LGHDT and YNNKEL (reference sequence). CDR3 loop: CASSQVAGTGGRNTQYF. CDR3 bases: TGTGCCAGCAGCCAAGTAGCAGGGACAGGGGGCCGGAATACGCAGTATTTT.

The chain has TRBV7-2 and TRBJ1-6, with TRBD1 identical over 8 bases. The V gene end was trimmed by 4 bases and the J gene end by 6 bases; junction bases not matched to a gene: 8. The CDR3 has 16 amino acids. The germline CDR1 and CDR2 sequences are SGHTA and FQGNSA. This CDR3 is CASSSKRQGTNSPLHF. The CDR3 coding sequence is TGTGCCAGCAGCTCGAAAAGACAGGGGACTAATTCACCCCTCCACTTT.

The chain employs TRBV2 and TRBJ1-2, with D unclear. The germline gives CDR1 SNHLY, CDR2 FYNNEI. Between the trimmed V and J ends, which lost 2 bases and 0 bases, there was a span of 16 bases. The CDR3 totals 17 residues. The CDR3 spells CASSETPGQITNYGYTF. In DNA, the CDR3 is TGTGCCAGCAGTGAAACCCCAGGTCAGATCACTAACTATGGCTACACCTTC. The whole variable domain, remainder taken from reference TRBV2 and TRBJ1-2, is EPEVTQTPSHQVTQMGQEVILRCVPISNHLYFYWYRQILGQKVEFLVSFYNNEISEKSEIFDDQFSVERPDGSNFTLKIRSTKLEDSAMYFCASSETPGQITNYGYTFGSGTRLTVV.

The chain carries TRBV15 and TRBJ2-2; possibly TRBD1 for D (5 bases). Between the trimmed V and J ends, which lost 3 bases and 2 bases, there was a span of 10 bases. The germline CDR1 and CDR2 sequences are LNHNV and YYDKDF (reference sequence). CDR3 length: 15 residues. The CDR3 sequence is CATSSLRGNTGELFF. In DNA form, the CDR3 reads TGTGCCACCAGCAGTTTAAGGGGAAACACCGGGGAGCTGTTTTTT.

This clone was detected only once. The chain combines TRBV28 with TRBJ1-1, with a tentative D call TRBD1 (6 bases). The V gene's germline CDR1 is MDHEN and CDR2 SYDVKM. V was pared by 5 bases and J by 4 bases, with 20 bases between. This CDR3 has 16 residues. The CDR3 coding sequence is TGTGCCAGCAGTCCAGACCTACGACAGGATGGCACTGAAGCTTTCTTT. It is translated as CASSPDLRQDGTEAFF.